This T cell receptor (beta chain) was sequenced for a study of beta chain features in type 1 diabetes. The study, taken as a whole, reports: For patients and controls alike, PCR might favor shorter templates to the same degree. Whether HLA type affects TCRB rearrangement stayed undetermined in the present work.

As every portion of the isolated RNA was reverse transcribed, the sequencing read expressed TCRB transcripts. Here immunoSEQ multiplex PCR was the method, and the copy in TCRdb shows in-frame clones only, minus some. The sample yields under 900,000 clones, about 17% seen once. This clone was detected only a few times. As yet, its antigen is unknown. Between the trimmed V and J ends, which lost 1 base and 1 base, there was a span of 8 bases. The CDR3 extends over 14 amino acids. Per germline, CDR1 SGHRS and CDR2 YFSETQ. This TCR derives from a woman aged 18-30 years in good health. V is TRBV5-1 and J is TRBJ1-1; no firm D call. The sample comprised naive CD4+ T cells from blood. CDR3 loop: CASSLLDTNTEAFF. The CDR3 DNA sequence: TGCGCCAGCAGCTTGTTAGACACGAACACTGAAGCTTTCTTT.